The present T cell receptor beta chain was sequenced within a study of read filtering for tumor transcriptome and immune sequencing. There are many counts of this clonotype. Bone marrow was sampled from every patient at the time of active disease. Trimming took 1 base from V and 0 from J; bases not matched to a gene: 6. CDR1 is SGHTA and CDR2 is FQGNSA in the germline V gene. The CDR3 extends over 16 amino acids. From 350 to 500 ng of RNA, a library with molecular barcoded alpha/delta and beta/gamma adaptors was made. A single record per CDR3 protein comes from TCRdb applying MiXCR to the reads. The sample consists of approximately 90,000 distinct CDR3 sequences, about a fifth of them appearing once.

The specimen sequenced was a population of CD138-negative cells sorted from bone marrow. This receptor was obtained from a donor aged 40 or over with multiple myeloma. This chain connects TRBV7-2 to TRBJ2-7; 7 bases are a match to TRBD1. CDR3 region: CASSLEEQGHSYEQYF. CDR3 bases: TGTGCCAGCAGCTTAGAGGAACAGGGGCACTCCTACGAGCAGTACTTC.